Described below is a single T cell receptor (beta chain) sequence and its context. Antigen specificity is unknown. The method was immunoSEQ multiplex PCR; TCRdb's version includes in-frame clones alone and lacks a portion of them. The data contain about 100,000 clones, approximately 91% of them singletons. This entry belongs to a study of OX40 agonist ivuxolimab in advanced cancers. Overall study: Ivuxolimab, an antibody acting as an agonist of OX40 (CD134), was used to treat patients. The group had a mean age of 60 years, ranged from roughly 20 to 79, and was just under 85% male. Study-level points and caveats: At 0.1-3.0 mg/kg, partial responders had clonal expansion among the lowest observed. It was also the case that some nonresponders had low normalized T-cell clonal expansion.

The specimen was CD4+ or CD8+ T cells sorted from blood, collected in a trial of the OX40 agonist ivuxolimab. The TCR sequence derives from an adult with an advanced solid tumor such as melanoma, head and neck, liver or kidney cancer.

CDR3 amino acids: CASSYSRGIRDEKLFF. The CDR3 nucleotides read TGTGCCAGCAGTTATAGTAGGGGTATCAGGGATGAAAAACTGTTTTTT. V usage is TRBV6-6 and J usage is TRBJ1-4; weak D call: TRBD1 (5 bases). Germline CDR1 is MNHNY and CDR2 is SVGAGI (reference sequence). The CDR3 is 16 residues long. The V end was cut by 3 bases, the J end by 6 bases, with 17 bases between.